This T cell receptor (beta chain) was identified in a study of blood T cell repertoires in COVID-19. Study overall: The origin of the acute and convalescent COVID-19 samples was the United States, Italy and Spain. Sources were T cells, B-cell-depleted T cells, or PBMCs; the material itself was cDNA or gDNA.

Trimming cost V 5 bases and J 10 bases; bases outside gene matches: 9. Per the germline V gene, CDR1 is SGHTA and CDR2 is FQGNSA. The CDR3 is 13 amino acids. Sequenced by immunoSEQ multiplex PCR; TCRdb stores in-frame clones only, minus some. The table has about 70,000 clones, around 86% seen once. The material sequenced was peripheral blood. V gene TRBV7-2 combines with J gene TRBJ2-5; the match to TRBD1 covers 8 bases. The TCR comes from a woman aged 60-70 years with acute or convalescent COVID-19. The CDR3 reads CASSADRVGGQYF. CDR3 in DNA: TGTGCCAGCAGCGCGGACAGGGTCGGAGGCCAGTACTTC.